This TCR beta chain was captured by sequencing in a study of blood T cell repertoires in COVID-19. At the level of the study: From T cells, B-cell-depleted T cells, or PBMCs came the material, which was cDNA or gDNA.

The CDR3 consists of 14 residues. The V gene end was trimmed by 4 bases and the J gene end by 4 bases; junction bases not matched to a gene: 4. Germline V lookup: CDR1 SGHRS, CDR2 YFSETQ. Generated by immunoSEQ multiplex PCR, the TCRdb table keeps only in-frame clones and is missing some. The sample yields around 280,000 clones, 89% seen once. The study drew participants aged about 18 to 95 years from about two dozen US areas. Cohort 3 recovery required two negative PCRs, clearance, or symptom resolution. The receptor's source is a woman between 40 and 55 years old who had recovered from COVID-19. Sequencing was carried out using PBMCs or T cells enriched from blood (not recorded which). The chain combines TRBV5-1 with TRBJ1-2; 10 bases align to TRBD1. The CDR3 sequence: CASSVRDRGYGYTF. CDR3 nucleotides: TGCGCCAGCAGCGTCCGGGACAGGGGCTATGGCTACACCTTC.